The clone carrying this T cell receptor (beta chain) has a count of ten or more. Its antigen is as yet unknown. The sample holds other DNA sequences that translate to the same CDR3. This entry comes from a study of beta chain features in type 1 diabetes. Overall study findings and caveats: Within each of all four CD4+ subsets, Type 1 diabetes patients had TCRB CDR3s that were moderately but significantly shorter.

Expressed TCRB transcripts were sequenced after all isolated RNA was converted to cDNA. TCRdb's table, derived via immunoSEQ multiplex PCR, lists solely in-frame clones and lacks some. The sample shows 300,000 to 400,000 clones, 9.5% to 10% of them seen only once. The CDR3 spans 14 residues. V trimming: 4 bases; J trimming: 1 base; junction bases outside the gene matches: 2. The germline gives CDR1 SNHLY, CDR2 FYNNEI. Material: central memory CD4+ T cells from blood. This receptor was obtained from a man under 40 with type 1 diabetes. This rearrangement joins TRBV2 to TRBJ1-2; 8 positions match TRBD1. This chain's CDR3 is CASSGTGGNYGYTF. CDR3 sequence (DNA): TGTGCCAGCAGTGGAACAGGGGGTAACTATGGCTACACCTTC.